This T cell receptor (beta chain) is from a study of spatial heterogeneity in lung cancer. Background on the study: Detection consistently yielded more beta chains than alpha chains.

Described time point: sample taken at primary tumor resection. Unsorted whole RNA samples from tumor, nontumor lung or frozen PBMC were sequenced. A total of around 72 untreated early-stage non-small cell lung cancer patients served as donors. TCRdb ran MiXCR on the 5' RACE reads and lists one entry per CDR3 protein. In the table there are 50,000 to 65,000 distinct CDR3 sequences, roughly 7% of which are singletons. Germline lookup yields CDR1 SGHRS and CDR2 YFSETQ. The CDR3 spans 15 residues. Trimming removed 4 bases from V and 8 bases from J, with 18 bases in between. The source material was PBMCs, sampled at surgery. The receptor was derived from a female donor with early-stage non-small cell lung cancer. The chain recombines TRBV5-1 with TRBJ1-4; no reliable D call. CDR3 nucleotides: TGCGCCAGCAGCCGCGAGGGCCCAGGAGGAGAAAAACTGTTTTTT. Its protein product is CASSREGPGGEKLFF.